Each of the 10 T cell receptor beta chains below was sequenced from the same sample in a study of cytomegalovirus exposure and HLA in healthy donors. The protocol was immunoSEQ multiplex PCR, while the TCRdb copy is restricted to in-frame clones and leaves out a portion. This table holds about 120,000 clones, about nine tenths found once. The material sequenced was PBMCs. These receptors were collected from a woman aged 18-29 years in good health and CMV-seronegative.

The chain employs TRBV4-1 and TRBJ1-1, with D possibly TRBD1 on 6 matching bases. The V end was cut by 4 bases, the J end by 7 bases, with 13 bases between. The CDR3 totals 13 residues. Germline CDR1 MGHRA, CDR2 YSYEKL. The CDR3 protein is CASSPRGRGEAFF. The CDR3 nucleotides read TGCGCCAGCAGCCCCAGGGGCAGAGGTGAAGCTTTCTTT.

The J gene is TRBJ2-7, the V gene TRBV2; a possible D gene is TRBD2 (6 bases). CDR1 SNHLY and CDR2 FYNNEI come from the germline V gene. The CDR3 runs 14 residues. V was clipped by 4 bases and J by 7 bases, with 17 bases between them. The CDR3 here is CASSVGTDAGEQYF. The DNA for the CDR3 is TGTGCCAGCAGTGTAGGGACCGACGCGGGGGAGCAGTACTTC.

The CDR3 region is CASSERGQGNEKLFF. CDR3 DNA: TGTGCCAGCAGTGAACGAGGACAGGGCAATGAAAAACTGTTTTTT. This rearrangement joins TRBV25-1 to TRBJ1-4; TRBD1 agrees at 8 bases. The CDR3 length is 15 residues. Trimming took 2 bases from V and 5 from J; bases not matched to a gene: 4. The germline V gene encodes CDR1 MGHDK and CDR2 SYGVNS. The full variable domain, in which reference TRBV25-1 and TRBJ1-4 provide the parts outside the CDR3, is EADIYQTPRYLVIGTGKKITLECSQTMGHDKMYWYQQDPGMELHLIHYSYGVNSTEKGDLSSESTVSRIRTEHFPLTLESARPSHTSQYLCASSERGQGNEKLFFGSGTQLSVL.

The V gene is TRBV5-1, the J gene TRBJ2-1; D is unclear. With 0 bases removed from V and 0 bases from J, the gap between germline ends came to 4 bases. Germline V gene data show CDR1 as SGHRS and CDR2 as YFSETQ. The CDR3 sequence is 14 residues long. The CDR3 nucleotides read TGCGCCAGCAGCTTGGGTAACTCCTACAATGAGCAGTTCTTC. Its protein product is CASSLGNSYNEQFF.

This chain connects TRBV6-1 to TRBJ2-3, with TRBD2 matching 8 bases. This CDR3 is 17 amino acids long. Germline CDR1 and CDR2: MNHNS and SASEGT. V gave up 0 bases and J gave up 6 bases; unmatched junction bases: 11. The CDR3: CASSEASVGGARDTQYF. The DNA of the CDR3 is TGTGCCAGCAGTGAAGCCTCCGTCGGGGGGGCCAGGGATACGCAGTATTTT.

This sequence joins TRBV10-2 and TRBJ2-7; TRBD2 might be the D (7 bases). The CDR3 is 14 amino acids. V lost 2 bases and J lost 5, with 13 bases in between. Germline V gene lookup returns CDR1 WSHSY and CDR2 SAAADI. The CDR3 DNA sequence: TGCGCCAGCAGTGAGAGGGGGGGCCGGGACGAGCAGTACTTC. Translated, it gives CASSERGGRDEQYF.

The rearrangement links TRBV4-1 to TRBJ2-7; 14 bases fit TRBD2. This CDR3 has 15 amino acids. Germline CDR1 is MGHRA and CDR2 is YSYEKL. Unmatched junction bases numbered 4, after V lost 3 bases and J lost 6 bases. Here the CDR3 DNA reads TGCGCCAGCAGCCAGGGACTAGCGGGAGTGGGCGAGCAGTACTTC. It codes for CASSQGLAGVGEQYF.

The chain couples TRBV7-3 to TRBJ2-3; 7 bases are a match to TRBD2. The CDR3 has 14 amino acids. V shed 4 bases and J 2 bases; nucleotides not matched to a gene: 3. The germline gives CDR1 SGHTA, CDR2 FQGTGA. CDR3 residues: CASSSTSDTDTQYF. The CDR3 DNA sequence: TGTGCCAGCAGCTCAACTAGCGACACAGATACGCAGTATTTT.

The genes are TRBV5-1 and TRBJ1-5; D gene uncertain. The CDR3 length is 15 residues. Germline V gene sequence: CDR1 SGHRS, CDR2 YFSETQ. The V gene lost 5 bases and the J gene lost 1 base, with 13 bases spanning the gap. This CDR3 reads CASSGVAGSNQPQHF. DNA of the CDR3: TGCGCCAGCAGTGGAGTGGCGGGGAGCAATCAGCCCCAGCATTTT.

The rearrangement uses TRBV6-1 and TRBJ1-5; tentatively, D is TRBD1 (5 bases). The CDR3 loop spans 14 amino acids. V dropped 3 bases and J dropped 1 base, with 7 bases sitting between them. The germline V gene has CDR1 MNHNS and CDR2 SASEGT. The CDR3 sequence: CASSEGPSNQPQHF. For the CDR3, the DNA is TGTGCCAGCAGTGAGGGGCCAAGCAATCAGCCCCAGCATTTT.